This is a list of T cell receptor beta chains from one sample in a study of blood T cell repertoires in COVID-19. The assay was immunoSEQ multiplex PCR, and TCRdb's table has in-frame clones only and misses some. The sample consists of approximately 160,000 clones, approximately 84% of them appearing once. The material sequenced was peripheral blood. These receptors all come from a middle-aged man who had recovered from COVID-19. Both conserved end residues are part of each CDR3. The D gene is left open where the match is weak. Some rows have no size entry. The others give once, few or many, or a class for an expanded clone.

clone_size	d_call	j_call	cdr3_length	v_call	cdr3_aa	cdr3_nt
NA	NA	TRBJ2-7	15	TRBV11-3	CASSLDPRELYEQYF	TGTGCCAGCAGCTTAGACCCCAGGGAACTCTACGAGCAGTACTTC
NA	TRBD2	TRBJ2-1	11	TRBV5-6	CASGGGYEQFF	TGTGCCAGCGGCGGGGGGTATGAGCAGTTCTTC
NA	TRBD1	TRBJ2-5	17	TRBV7-2	CASSLDGRTGGRETQYF	TGTGCCAGCAGCTTAGATGGTAGGACAGGGGGTCGAGAGACCCAGTACTTC
few	TRBD1	TRBJ1-2	13	TRBV3-1/TRBV3-2	CASSQRQGNGYTF	TGTGCCAGCAGCCAAAGACAGGGAAATGGCTACACCTTC
NA	TRBD1	TRBJ2-1	14	TRBV7-3	CASSLNTGQHEQFF	TGTGCCAGCAGCTTAAATACGGGACAGCATGAGCAGTTCTTC
NA	NA	TRBJ1-6	13	TRBV9	CASSSRGNSPLHF	TGTGCCAGCAGCTCACGCGGGAATTCACCCCTCCACTTT
NA	NA	TRBJ2-7	14	TRBV2	CASARGTASYEQYF	TGTGCCAGTGCTCGCGGGACAGCCTCCTACGAGCAGTACTTC
NA	TRBD2	TRBJ2-1	14	TRBV28	CASSLRLAGSEQFF	TGTGCCAGCAGTTTAAGACTAGCGGGAAGTGAGCAGTTCTTC
NA	NA	TRBJ1-1	12	TRBV13	CASSLVGAPAFF	TGTGCCAGCAGCTTAGTAGGGGCGCCAGCTTTCTTT
NA	TRBD1	TRBJ2-5	17	TRBV4-1	CASSQVGTGFAEETQYF	TGCGCCAGCAGCCAAGTGGGGACAGGATTTGCCGAAGAGACCCAGTACTTC
NA	TRBD1	TRBJ1-1	16	TRBV18	CASSPTPGQGTTEAFF	TGTGCCAGCTCACCAACTCCGGGACAGGGAACCACTGAAGCTTTCTTT
NA	TRBD1	TRBJ1-5	15	TRBV5-1	CASSLTGVFNQPQHF	TGCGCCAGCAGCTTGACAGGGGTATTCAATCAGCCCCAGCATTTT
NA	TRBD1	TRBJ2-7	14	TRBV7-9	CASSSPGQAYEQYF	TGTGCCAGCAGCTCCCCGGGACAGGCGTACGAGCAGTACTTC
NA	TRBD1	TRBJ1-1	14	TRBV18	CASSPGQGLTEAFF	TGTGCCAGCTCACCGGGACAGGGGTTGACTGAAGCTTTCTTT
NA	NA	TRBJ2-1	12	TRBV5-6	CASSNGADEQFF	TGTGCCAGCAGCAATGGAGCCGATGAGCAGTTCTTC
once	NA	TRBJ1-1	13	TRBV7-9	CASDKEGRSEAFF	TGTGCCAGCGACAAGGAGGGGAGATCTGAAGCTTTCTTT
NA	TRBD1	TRBJ2-7	15	TRBV6-2/TRBV6-3	CASSKRQGIFYEQYF	TGTGCCAGCAGCAAACGACAGGGGATCTTCTACGAGCAGTACTTC
NA	NA	TRBJ2-1	13	TRBV24-1	CATSDFNYNEQFF	TGTGCCACCAGTGATTTCAATTACAATGAGCAGTTCTTC
NA	TRBD1	TRBJ1-2	13	TRBV28	CASSPTGGNGYTF	TGTGCCAGCAGCCCGACAGGGGGAAATGGCTACACCTTC
NA	NA	TRBJ2-5	15	TRBV10-3	CAIGSAGEVVETQYF	TGTGCCATCGGATCGGCAGGGGAAGTGGTGGAGACCCAGTACTTC
NA	NA	TRBJ1-2	11	TRBV3-1/TRBV3-2	CASSHSGGYTF	TGTGCCAGCAGCCACAGCGGGGGCTACACCTTC
NA	TRBD1	TRBJ1-1	14	TRBV30	CAWIRTGTNTEAFF	TGTGCCTGGATAAGGACAGGGACAAACACTGAAGCTTTCTTT
NA	NA	TRBJ2-7	16	TRBV3-1/TRBV3-2	CASSQTLTSPISEQYF	TGTGCCAGCAGCCAGACCCTGACTAGTCCAATTAGCGAGCAGTACTTC
NA	NA	TRBJ2-3	14	TRBV11-2	CASTTPGVTDTQYF	TGTGCCTCCACCACCCCGGGGGTTACAGATACGCAGTATTTT
once	NA	TRBJ2-1	15	TRBV5-6	CASSFRGAVYNEQFF	TGTGCCAGCAGCTTCAGGGGGGCAGTTTACAATGAGCAGTTCTTC
NA	NA	TRBJ2-1	16	TRBV5-6	CASSLVVGGPKNEQFF	TGTGCCAGCAGCTTGGTAGTGGGGGGGCCTAAAAATGAGCAGTTCTTC
NA	NA	TRBJ1-1	16	TRBV4-1	CASSQDDGGSWAEAFF	TGCGCCAGCAGCCAAGACGATGGCGGATCTTGGGCTGAAGCTTTCTTT